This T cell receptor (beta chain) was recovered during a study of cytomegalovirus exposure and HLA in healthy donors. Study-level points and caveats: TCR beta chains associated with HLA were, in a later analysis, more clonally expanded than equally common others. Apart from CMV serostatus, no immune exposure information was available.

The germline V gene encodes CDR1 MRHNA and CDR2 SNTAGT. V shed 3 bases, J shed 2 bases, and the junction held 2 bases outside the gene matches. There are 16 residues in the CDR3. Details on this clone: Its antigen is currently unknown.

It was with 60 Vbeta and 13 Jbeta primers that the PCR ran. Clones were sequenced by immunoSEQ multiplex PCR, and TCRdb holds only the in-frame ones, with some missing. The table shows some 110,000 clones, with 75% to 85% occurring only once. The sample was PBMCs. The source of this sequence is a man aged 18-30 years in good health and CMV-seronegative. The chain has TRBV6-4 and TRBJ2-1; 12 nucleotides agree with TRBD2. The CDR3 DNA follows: TGTGCCAGCAGTGATTCTAGCGGGAGGGCCTACAATGAGCAGTTCTTC. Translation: CASSDSSGRAYNEQFF.